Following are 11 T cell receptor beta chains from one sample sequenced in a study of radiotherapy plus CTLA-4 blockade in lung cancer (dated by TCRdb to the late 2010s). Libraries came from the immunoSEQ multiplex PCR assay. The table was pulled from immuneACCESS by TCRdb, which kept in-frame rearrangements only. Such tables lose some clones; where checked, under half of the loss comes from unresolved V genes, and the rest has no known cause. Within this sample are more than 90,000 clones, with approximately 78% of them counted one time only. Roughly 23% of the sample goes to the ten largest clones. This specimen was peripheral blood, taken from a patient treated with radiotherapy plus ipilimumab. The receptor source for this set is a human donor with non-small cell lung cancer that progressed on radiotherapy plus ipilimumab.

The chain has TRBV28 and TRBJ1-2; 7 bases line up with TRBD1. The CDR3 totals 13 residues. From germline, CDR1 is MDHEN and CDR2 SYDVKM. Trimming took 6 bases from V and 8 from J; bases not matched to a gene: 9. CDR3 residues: CASRTDRLRGYTF. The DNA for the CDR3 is TGTGCCAGCAGGACGGACAGGCTTCGGGGCTACACCTTC.

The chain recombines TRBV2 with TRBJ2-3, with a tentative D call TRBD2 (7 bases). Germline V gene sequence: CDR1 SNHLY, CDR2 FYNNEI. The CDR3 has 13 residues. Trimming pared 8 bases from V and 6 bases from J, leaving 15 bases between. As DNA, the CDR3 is TGTGCCAGCGGGGGGGCAGGGACGGATACGCAGTATTTT. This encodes CASGGAGTDTQYF.

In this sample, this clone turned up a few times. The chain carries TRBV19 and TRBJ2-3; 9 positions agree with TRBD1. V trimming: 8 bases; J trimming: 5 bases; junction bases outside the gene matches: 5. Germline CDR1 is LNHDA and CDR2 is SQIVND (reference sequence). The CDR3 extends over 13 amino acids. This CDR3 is CASGTGWRDTQYF. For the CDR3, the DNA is TGTGCCAGTGGGACAGGGTGGCGAGATACGCAGTATTTT.

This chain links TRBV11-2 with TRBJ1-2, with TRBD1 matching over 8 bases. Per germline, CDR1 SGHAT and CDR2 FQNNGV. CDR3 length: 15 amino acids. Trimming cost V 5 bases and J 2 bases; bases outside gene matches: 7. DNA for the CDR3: TGTGCCAGCAGCGCCAGGACAGGGACGAACTATGGCTACACCTTC. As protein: CASSARTGTNYGYTF.

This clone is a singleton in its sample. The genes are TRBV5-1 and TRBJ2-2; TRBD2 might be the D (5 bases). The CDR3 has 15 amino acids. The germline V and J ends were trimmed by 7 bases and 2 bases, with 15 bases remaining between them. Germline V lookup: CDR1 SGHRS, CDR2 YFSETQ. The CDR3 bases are TGCGCCAGCTTTACGGGAAGTGGTAACACCGGGGAGCTGTTTTTT. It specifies CASFTGSGNTGELFF.

CDR3 in DNA: TGTGCCAGCAGTGGGGACACGACGGGAAAACTGTTTTTT. Protein product: CASSGDTTGKLFF. The chain employs TRBV6-1 and TRBJ1-4; the D gene is possibly TRBD1 (6 bases). The V and J ends lost 4 bases and 10 bases respectively, with 13 bases between them. This CDR3 has 13 amino acids. Germline V gene lookup returns CDR1 MNHNS and CDR2 SASEGT.

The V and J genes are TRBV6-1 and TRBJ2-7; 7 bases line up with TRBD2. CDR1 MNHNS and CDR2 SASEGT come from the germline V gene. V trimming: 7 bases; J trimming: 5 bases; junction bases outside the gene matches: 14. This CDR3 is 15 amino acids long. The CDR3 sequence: CASTETAGRANEQYF. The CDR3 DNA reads TGTGCCAGCACCGAAACGGCGGGGAGGGCTAACGAGCAGTACTTC.

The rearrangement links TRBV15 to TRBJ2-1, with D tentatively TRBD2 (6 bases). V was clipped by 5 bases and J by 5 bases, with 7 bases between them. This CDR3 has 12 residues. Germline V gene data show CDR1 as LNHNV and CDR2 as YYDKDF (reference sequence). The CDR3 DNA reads TGTGCCACCAGCTTAGCGGACAATGAGCAGTTCTTC. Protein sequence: CATSLADNEQFF. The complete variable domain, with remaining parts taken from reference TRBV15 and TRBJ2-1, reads DAMVIQNPRYQVTQFGKPVTLSCSQTLNHNVMYWYQQKSSQAPKLLFHYYDKDFNNEADTPDNFQSRRPNTSFCFLDIRSPGLGDTAMYLCATSLADNEQFFGPGTRLTVL.

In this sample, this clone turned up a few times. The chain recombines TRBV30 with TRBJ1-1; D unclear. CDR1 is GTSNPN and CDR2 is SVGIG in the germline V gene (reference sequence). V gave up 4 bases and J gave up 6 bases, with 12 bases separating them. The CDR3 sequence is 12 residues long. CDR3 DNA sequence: TGTGCCTGGAAGGGATTGTCGGCTGAAGCTTTCTTT. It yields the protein CAWKGLSAEAFF.

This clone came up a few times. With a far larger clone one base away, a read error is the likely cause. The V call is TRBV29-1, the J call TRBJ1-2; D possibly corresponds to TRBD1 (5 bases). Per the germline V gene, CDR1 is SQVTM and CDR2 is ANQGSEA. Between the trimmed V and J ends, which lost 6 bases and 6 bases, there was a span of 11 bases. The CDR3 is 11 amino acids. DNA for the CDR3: TGCAGCGTGGGACGGGGGGATGGCTACACCTTC. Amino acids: CSVGRGDGYTF.

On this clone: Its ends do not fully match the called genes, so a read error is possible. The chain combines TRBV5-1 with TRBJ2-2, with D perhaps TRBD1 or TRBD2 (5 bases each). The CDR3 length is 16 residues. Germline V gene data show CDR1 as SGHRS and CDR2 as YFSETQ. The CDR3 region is CASSLGSGWNTGELLF. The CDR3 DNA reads TGCGCCAGCAGCTTGGGGTCAGGGTGGAACACCGGGGAGCTGCTTTTT.